Listed here are 14 T cell receptor beta chains from one sample, sequenced in a study of human T cells and chemical hapten exposure. Time point noted: patch test 3, about 24 weeks after DPC sensitization. As to treatment: therapeutic diphenylcyclopropenone sensitization with weekly scalp DPC. Before extraction, the whole blood was not fractionated, and total RNA was taken from it. TCRdb re-analysed the RACE reads in MiXCR, keeping a single row per CDR3 protein. The profile shows more than 35,000 distinct CDR3 sequences, 10% to 15% of them singletons. The source material was whole blood, sampled in connection with sensitization to the hapten diphenylcyclopropenone (DPC). The receptors stem from a middle-aged woman with alopecia areata. Some clones in this sample may be carry-over from other donors' samples.

The chain links TRBV28 to TRBJ2-7; D is unclear. The length of the CDR3 is 12 residues. Germline V gene lookup returns CDR1 MDHEN and CDR2 SYDVKM. V was trimmed by 6 bases and J by 3 bases, leaving 9 bases between them. CDR3 sequence: CASRGGSYEQYF. The CDR3 bases are TGTGCCAGCAGGGGCGGAAGCTACGAGCAGTACTTC.

This clonotype was detected once. This sequence joins TRBV10-1 and TRBJ2-5, with D hard to call. This CDR3 is 14 amino acids long. The V gene lost 5 bases and the J gene lost 0 bases, with 10 bases spanning the gap. The germline V gene encodes CDR1 WNHNN and CDR2 SYGVQD (reference sequence). CDR3 amino acids: CASSYGFNQETQYF. The CDR3 region has the DNA TGCGCCAGCAGTTACGGGTTTAACCAAGAGACCCAGTACTTC.

This rearrangement joins TRBV20-1 to TRBJ2-5; D remains unclear. V was shortened by 2 bases and J by 5 bases, with 9 bases between the two germline ends. Germline CDR1 DFQATT, CDR2 SNEGSKA (reference sequence). The CDR3 consists of 12 residues. CDR3 region: CSARRPRETQYF. Here the CDR3 DNA reads TGCAGTGCTAGAAGGCCAAGGGAGACCCAGTACTTC.

This clonotype was seen more than once but under ten times. The V and J genes are TRBV27 and TRBJ2-7; D call uncertain. Trimming removed 2 bases from V and 0 bases from J, with 11 bases in between. Germline-derived CDR1 and CDR2 are MNHEY and SMNVEV (reference sequence). The length of the CDR3 is 15 residues. The CDR3 spells CASSLGSVPSYEQYF. The CDR3 nucleotides read TGTGCCAGCAGTTTAGGGTCGGTTCCCTCCTACGAGCAGTACTTC.

V is TRBV20-1 and J is TRBJ1-6; tentative D call: TRBD1 (6 bases). The CDR3 has 14 residues. CDR1 is DFQATT, CDR2 SNEGSKA, per germline (reference sequence). Trimming cost V 4 bases and J 6 bases, with 13 bases left between them. CDR3 residues: CSATRDTANSPLHF. The CDR3 DNA follows: TGCAGTGCTACCCGGGACACAGCTAATTCACCCCTCCACTTT.

Ten or more counts support this clonotype. V gene TRBV29-1 combines with J gene TRBJ2-3; D unresolved. V gave up 3 bases and J gave up 5 bases, with 9 bases separating them. This CDR3 contains 12 residues. CDR1 SQVTM and CDR2 ANQGSEA come from the germline V gene. As DNA, the CDR3 is TGCAGCGTTGAGCCTTCGGGAGATACGCAGTATTTT. Translating it yields CSVEPSGDTQYF.

This clonotype occurred many times. V is TRBV4-3 and J is TRBJ2-7; 8 bases are a match to TRBD1. Germline V CDR1 and CDR2: LGHNA, YSLEER. Trimming removed 3 bases from V and 9 bases from J; junction bases left unmatched: 7. This CDR3 spans 13 amino acids. CDR3 bases: TGCGCCAGCAGCCAGGAAACTGGGACAGGGCAGTACTTC. Translated: CASSQETGTGQYF.

Regarding this clonotype: Just one base apart from a much larger clone, this may be a read error. The chain couples TRBV18 to TRBJ2-1, with 7 bases matching TRBD2. The ends lost 4 bases at V and 10 bases at J; junction bases unmatched: 4. There are 12 residues in the CDR3. The germline CDR1 and CDR2 sequences are KGHSH and LQKENI. CDR3 DNA sequence: TGTGCCAGCTCACACCAAGCGGGAGAGCAGTTCTTC. It is translated as CASSHQAGEQFF.

Ten or more counts support this clonotype. J is TRBJ2-7 and V is TRBV6-2 or TRBV6-3; 9 bases match TRBD1. CDR1 and CDR2 from the germline V gene are MNHEY and SVGEGT. J lost 0 bases, V lost 7 bases, and 4 bases had no gene match. The CDR3 runs 14 residues. CDR3 amino acids: CASTRTGVSYEQYF. CDR3 in DNA: TGTGCCAGCACCCGGACAGGGGTCTCCTACGAGCAGTACTTC.

J is TRBJ1-1 and V is TRBV29-1, with 12 bases lining up with TRBD1. Germline values: CDR1 SQVTM, CDR2 ANQGSEA. The ends lost 6 bases at V and 7 bases at J; junction bases unmatched: 6. The CDR3 has 13 residues. The CDR3 spells CSVGQGAGVEAFF. The CDR3 DNA reads as TGCAGCGTGGGACAGGGGGCTGGCGTTGAAGCTTTCTTT.

This clonotype was seen repeatedly, ten times or more. The V call is TRBV29-1, the J call TRBJ1-1, with no clear D. The CDR3 extends over 11 amino acids. The germline V gene encodes CDR1 SQVTM and CDR2 ANQGSEA. V dropped 5 bases and J dropped 9 bases, with 13 bases sitting between them. The CDR3 reads CSVYRSRQAFF. CDR3 DNA sequence: TGCAGCGTTTATCGATCCCGGCAAGCTTTCTTT.

In its sample, this clonotype was seen a few times. The chain uses TRBV5-1 and TRBJ2-7; D is perhaps TRBD1 (5 bases). The CDR3 runs 14 residues. The V end lost 5 bases, the J end lost 4 bases, and 16 bases lay between the germline ends. CDR1 SGHRS and CDR2 YFSETQ come from the germline V gene. CDR3 sequence (DNA): TGCGCCAGCAGTCTAAACTGGGGCCTTTACGAGCAGTACTTC. It is translated as CASSLNWGLYEQYF. Full variable domain (remainder filled in from reference TRBV5-1 and TRBJ2-7): KAGVTQTPRYLIKTRGQQVTLSCSPISGHRSVSWYQQTPGQGLQFLFEYFSETQRNKGNFPGRFSGRQFSNSRSEMNVSTLELGDSALYLCASSLNWGLYEQYFGPGTRLTVT.

The rearrangement links TRBV29-1 to TRBJ1-4; no clear D gene. The CDR3 loop spans 13 amino acids. V lost 4 bases and J 7 bases, leaving 13 bases between the germline ends. The germline V gene has CDR1 SQVTM and CDR2 ANQGSEA. CDR3 DNA: TGCAGCGTTGCCCTTACCCTTTCTGAAAAACTGTTTTTT. Residues: CSVALTLSEKLFF.

This clonotype was seen repeatedly, ten times or more. The J gene is TRBJ2-3, the V gene TRBV5-4; 7 nucleotides match TRBD1. The V gene end was trimmed by 4 bases and the J gene end by 2 bases; junction bases not matched to a gene: 7. In germline, CDR1 is SGHNT, CDR2 YYREEE (reference sequence). CDR3 size: 15 residues. DNA of the CDR3: TGTGCCAGCAGCCCGCGAAGGGGGCCCACAGATACGCAGTATTTT. Translated: CASSPRRGPTDTQYF.